The text below deals with one TCR beta chain. This clone was seen a handful of times. It lacks a known antigen. The record has no base qualities; no much larger clone is one base away. All of the isolated RNA was reverse transcribed with the High Capacity cDNA Reverse Transcription Kit, so expressed TCRB transcripts were sequenced. Deep immunoSEQ sequencing was applied to naive, central memory and regulatory T cell samples, giving an average of approximately 3.8 million total reads per sample. Sorted cells were lysed in RLT buffer, and RNA was extracted using DNase-treated RNeasy Micro or Mini kits according to cell number. Each cell subset was processed separately to prevent cross-contamination, with patient and healthy donor samples processed together. The immunoSEQ multiplex PCR was used to amplify TCRB sequences from cDNA, generating 87-bp fragments that spanned the CDR3 region. The amplicons were sequenced using the Illumina HiSeq platform. The published analysis was carried out like this. PCR bias was corrected computationally using synthetic template baselines, and reads within Hamming distance 2 were collapsed, with unmergeable singletons discarded. By aligning reads against IMGT, V, D and J genes, CDR3 length, and insertions or deletions at six rearrangement sites were assigned. Within each subset, clonotype counts were normalized to sorted cell number, and only after that were true diversity and Gini coefficients computed with the tcR R package. The overlap coefficient, calculated on TCRB nucleotide sequences, was used to measure repertoire sharing. TCRdb limited this immuneACCESS table to in-frame rearrangements with V and J called. A share of clones is missing; checked studies link under half to unresolved V genes, and the rest is unexplained. The V and J calls and clone size were taken over from that table, and D and trimming were inferred from the DNA. This sample comprises over 150,000 clones, over 9% of them detected only once. Of the sample, approximately 0.46% is held by the ten largest clones.

This sample was taken from a study of beta chain features in type 1 diabetes (dated by TCRdb to between 2018 and 2020). In the study overall: Patients and healthy donors did not differ in mean age, gender distribution, total cell number or subset yield. Across all samples, some 99 million sorted cells were examined, and cell number per subset correlated strongly with RNA yield. The study compared TCRB repertoires of sorted circulating CD4+ T cell subsets between recently diagnosed type 1 diabetes patients and matched healthy donors. Regulatory and stem cell-like memory subsets were isolated from only 8 patients and about eight healthy donors, whereas naive and central memory subsets came from all 30 or so donors.

From the cysteine up to the phenylalanine, the CDR3 has a length of 15 residues. Kept here is only the CDR3 DNA, which spans 45 bases and is read in frame from base 1. The germline V gene sets CDR1 to MRHNA and CDR2 to SNTAGT. Trimming at the junction amounts to 8 bases on V and 3 bases on J, and the germline ends lie 17 bases apart. Each donor gave one peripheral blood draw, about 100 mL on average, collected into heparinised tubes. Naive, central memory, regulatory and stem cell-like memory CD4+ T cells were sorted on a BD FACSAria II using a panel including CD45RO, CCR7, CD25, CD127, CD95 and CD27. All sorted populations exceeded 95% purity. Right away, PBMCs were isolated by Lymphoprep density gradient centrifugation and were stained directly, with no culture step. So that batch effects would be minimized, each experiment stained and sorted samples in pairs, pairing one healthy donor with one patient.

Paper-wide results and their limitations: Naive, central memory and regulatory TCRB repertoires appeared more similar among patients than among healthy donors. Shorter templates might have been favored by PCR, but patient and control samples were amplified and corrected together, so both groups would have been affected equally by any skew. HLA sub-analyses involved small numbers of individuals, so any influence of HLA type on TCRB rearrangement remained unresolved. Because cDNA was sequenced instead of genomic DNA, highly expressing activated cells could be over-represented, though the groups showed no difference in activation or CD3 levels. Type 1 diabetes patients showed a moderate but significant shortening of TCRB CDR3 length in all four CD4+ subsets. Patients with type 1 diabetes made fewer insertions and deleted more nucleotides at VDJ recombination sites, implying thymic rearrangement abnormalities.

This receptor chain uses TRBV6-4 and TRBJ2-1; TRBD2 might be the D gene, on 6 matching bases. The sample comprised central memory CD4+ T cells from blood. This sequence originates from a man aged 25-45 years with type 1 diabetes. Here is the DNA: TGTGCCAGCGCTAGCGCCTCCTACCTCTACAATGAGCAGTTCTTC. Its translation reads: CASASASYLYNEQFF.